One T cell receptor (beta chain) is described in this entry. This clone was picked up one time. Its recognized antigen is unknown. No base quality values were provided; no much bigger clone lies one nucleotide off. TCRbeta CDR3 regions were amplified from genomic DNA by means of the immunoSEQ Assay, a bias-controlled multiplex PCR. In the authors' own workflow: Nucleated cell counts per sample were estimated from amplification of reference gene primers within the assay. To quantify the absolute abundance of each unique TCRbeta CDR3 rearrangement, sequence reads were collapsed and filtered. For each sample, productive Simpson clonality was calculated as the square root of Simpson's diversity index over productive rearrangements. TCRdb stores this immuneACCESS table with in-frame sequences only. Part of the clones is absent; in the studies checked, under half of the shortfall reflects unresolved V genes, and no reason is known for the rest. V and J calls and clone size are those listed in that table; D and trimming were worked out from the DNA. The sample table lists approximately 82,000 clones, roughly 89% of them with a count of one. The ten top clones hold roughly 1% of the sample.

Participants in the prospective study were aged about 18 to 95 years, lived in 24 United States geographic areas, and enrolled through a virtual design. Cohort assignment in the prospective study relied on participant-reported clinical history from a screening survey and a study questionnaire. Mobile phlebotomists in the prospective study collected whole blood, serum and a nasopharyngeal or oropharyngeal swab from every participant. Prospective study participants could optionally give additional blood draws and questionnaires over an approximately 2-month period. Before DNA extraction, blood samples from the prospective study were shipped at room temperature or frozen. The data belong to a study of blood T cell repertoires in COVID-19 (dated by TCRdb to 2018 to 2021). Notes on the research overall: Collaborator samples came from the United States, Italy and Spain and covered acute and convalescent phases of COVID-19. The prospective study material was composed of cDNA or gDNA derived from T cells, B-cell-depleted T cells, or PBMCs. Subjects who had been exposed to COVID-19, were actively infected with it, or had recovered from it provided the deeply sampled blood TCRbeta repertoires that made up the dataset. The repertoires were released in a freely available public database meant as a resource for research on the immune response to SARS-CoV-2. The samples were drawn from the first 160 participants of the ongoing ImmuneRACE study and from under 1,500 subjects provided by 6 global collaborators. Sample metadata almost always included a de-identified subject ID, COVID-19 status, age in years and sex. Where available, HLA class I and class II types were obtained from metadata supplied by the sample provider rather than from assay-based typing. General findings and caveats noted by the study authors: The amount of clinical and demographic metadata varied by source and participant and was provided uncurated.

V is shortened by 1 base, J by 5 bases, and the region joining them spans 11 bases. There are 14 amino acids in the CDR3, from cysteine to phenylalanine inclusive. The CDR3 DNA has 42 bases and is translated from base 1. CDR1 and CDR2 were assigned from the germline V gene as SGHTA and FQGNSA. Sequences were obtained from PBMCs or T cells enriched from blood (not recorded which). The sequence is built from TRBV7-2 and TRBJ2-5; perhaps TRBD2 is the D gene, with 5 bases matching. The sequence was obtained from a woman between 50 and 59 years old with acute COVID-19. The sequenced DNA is TGTGCCAGCAGCTTAGTGAGTAGCGCGGAGACCCAGTACTTC. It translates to CASSLVSSAETQYF. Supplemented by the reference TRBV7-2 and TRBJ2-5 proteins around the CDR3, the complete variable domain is GAGVSQSPSNKVTEKGKDVELRCDPISGHTALYWYRQSLGQGLEFLIYFQGNSAPDKSGLPSDRFSAERTGGSVSTLTIQRTQQEDSAVYLCASSLVSSAETQYFGPGTRLLVL.